These 24 T cell receptor beta chains originate from one sample sequenced in a study of PD-1 blockade in classical Hodgkin lymphoma. Generated by immunoSEQ multiplex PCR, the TCRdb table keeps only in-frame clones and is missing some. The sample records approximately 84,000 clones, approximately 86% being singletons. Regarding time point: cycle 4 day 1 (C4D1), after less than 7 weeks of nivolumab. Every patient had relapsed following autologous stem cell transplantation, and cohorts differed in brentuximab vedotin exposure. The sequences come from peripheral blood mononuclear cells (PBMCs), collected before the fourth cycle of nivolumab. The receptors were gathered from a human donor with classical Hodgkin lymphoma.

The V gene is TRBV6-6, the J gene TRBJ2-7; the D gene is possibly TRBD2 (5 bases). The germline V gene encodes CDR1 MNHNY and CDR2 SVGAGI (reference sequence). CDR3 size: 13 residues. V was shortened by 5 bases and J by 1 base, with 9 bases between the two germline ends. The CDR3 region has the DNA TGTGCCAGCAGTACGGACTTTTCCTACGAGCAGTACTTC. Translating it yields CASSTDFSYEQYF.

The chain carries TRBV29-1 and TRBJ2-1; no firm D call. V lost 4 bases, J lost 1 base, and 8 bases lay in between. The CDR3 runs 13 residues. Germline loops: CDR1 SQVTM, CDR2 ANQGSEA. Written as DNA, the CDR3 is TGCAGCGTTGGGGCAGGTTCCTACAATGAGCAGTTCTTC. Encoded protein: CSVGAGSYNEQFF.

V gene TRBV18 combines with J gene TRBJ2-1; a weak D match, TRBD2 (6 bases). CDR1 KGHSH and CDR2 LQKENI come from the germline V gene. CDR3 length equals 16 residues. Trimming removed 0 bases at V and 4 bases at J, with 13 bases between. The CDR3 nucleotides are TGTGCCAGCTCACCACCGTTGGGACTGGCTTACAATGAGCAGTTCTTC. This codes for CASSPPLGLAYNEQFF.

The rearrangement uses TRBV10-3 and TRBJ2-5; no reliable D call. Germline V gene sequence: CDR1 ENHRY, CDR2 SYGVKD. The CDR3 length is 14 residues. Between the trimmed V and J ends, which lost 6 bases and 4 bases, there was a span of 15 bases. The CDR3 spells CAIRSMEDAETQYF. In DNA form, the CDR3 reads TGTGCCATCAGGAGTATGGAAGACGCAGAGACCCAGTACTTC.

The V and J genes are TRBV5-1 and TRBJ2-6; D might be TRBD1 (7 bases). CDR1 and CDR2 (germline): SGHRS, YFSETQ. V was shortened by 0 bases and J by 0 bases, with 13 bases between the two germline ends. The CDR3 is made up of 18 amino acids. The CDR3 nucleotides are TGCGCCAGCAGCTTGGCCGGGGGACAGAGCTCTGGGGCCAACGTCCTGACTTTC. Protein product: CASSLAGGQSSGANVLTF.

This clone was counted once. The rearrangement joins TRBV6-5 to TRBJ2-1, with 9 positions matching TRBD2. J lost 9 bases, V lost 6 bases, and 9 bases had no gene match. Germline assignment: CDR1 MNHEY and CDR2 SVGAGI. This CDR3 is 14 amino acids long. CDR3: CASSRTSAGGEQFF. The CDR3 nucleotides read TGTGCCAGCAGCAGGACTAGCGCCGGGGGTGAGCAGTTCTTC.

In this sample, this clone turned up a few times. This chain connects TRBV13 to TRBJ2-1; maybe TRBD1 (6 bases). Germline V gives CDR1 PRHDT, CDR2 FYEKMQ (reference sequence). The CDR3 sequence is 16 residues long. V lost 6 bases, J lost 1 base, and 16 bases lay in between. The CDR3 protein is CASSSTARGSYNEQFF. For the CDR3, the DNA is TGTGCCAGCAGTTCGACAGCCAGGGGTTCCTACAATGAGCAGTTCTTC.

The CDR3 sequence: CASSRQGLHEQFF. The CDR3 DNA reads as TGTGCCAGCAGCCGGCAGGGACTTCATGAGCAGTTCTTC. The gene calls are TRBV7-9 and TRBJ2-1; a possible D gene is TRBD2 (6 bases). The V gene lost 5 bases and the J gene lost 8 bases, with 13 bases spanning the gap. Germline CDR1 and CDR2: SEHNR and FQNEAQ (reference sequence). This CDR3 comprises 13 residues.

The V gene is TRBV5-6, the J gene TRBJ2-7, with D maybe TRBD2 (6 bases). Trimming removed 4 bases at V and 4 bases at J, with 15 bases between. The CDR3 is 14 amino acids. Germline-derived CDR1 and CDR2 are SGHDT and YYEEEE. The CDR3 loop is CASSPQIGTYEQYF. The CDR3 DNA reads as TGTGCCAGCAGCCCGCAGATTGGGACTTACGAGCAGTACTTC.

This chain connects TRBV7-8 to TRBJ2-1; no firm D call. Trimming left V 5 bases short and J 7 bases short, with 15 bases between. CDR1 and CDR2 (germline): SGHVS, FQNEAQ. This CDR3 is built from 14 residues. Here the CDR3 reads CASSVDRLTNEQFF. As DNA, the CDR3 is TGTGCCAGCAGCGTGGACCGCCTTACTAATGAGCAGTTCTTC.

The J gene is TRBJ1-1, the V gene TRBV6-4, with 7 bases fitting TRBD1. There are 13 residues in the CDR3. The ends lost 5 bases at V and 9 bases at J; junction bases unmatched: 9. CDR1 and CDR2 from the germline V gene are MRHNA and SNTAGT. CDR3 residues: CASSPTLQGKAFF. For the CDR3, the DNA is TGTGCCAGCAGTCCTACTCTACAGGGGAAAGCTTTCTTT.

V gene TRBV18 combines with J gene TRBJ2-6, with TRBD2 matching 7 bases. Germline trimming cut 6 bases from V and 1 base from J; bases unmatched to any gene: 3. The CDR3 extends over 15 amino acids. Germline V gene lookup returns CDR1 KGHSH and CDR2 LQKENI. CDR3 sequence reads: CASSTAGSGANVLTF. The CDR3 nucleotides are TGTGCCAGCTCGACAGCGGGGTCTGGGGCCAACGTCCTGACTTTC.

This chain joins TRBV6-5 and TRBJ1-1, with 11 nucleotides matching TRBD1. This CDR3 contains 15 residues. CDR1 is MNHEY, CDR2 SVGAGI, per germline. V dropped 0 bases and J dropped 5; count of bases not matched to a gene: 2. The CDR3 loop is CASSYSGTGGTEAFF. Written as DNA, the CDR3 is TGTGCCAGCAGTTACTCGGGGACAGGGGGGACTGAAGCTTTCTTT.

V usage is TRBV14 and J usage is TRBJ1-3; D not resolved. V gave up 1 base and J gave up 5 bases, with 3 bases separating them. Looked up from germline, CDR1 is SGHDN and CDR2 is FVKESK. This CDR3 is built from 12 residues. The CDR3 protein is CASSQGRNTIYF. The DNA of the CDR3 is TGTGCCAGCAGCCAAGGTCGAAACACCATATATTTT.

The chain couples TRBV2 to TRBJ2-6; TRBD1 matches at 7 bases. Germline loops: CDR1 SNHLY, CDR2 FYNNEI. The V gene end was trimmed by 5 bases and the J gene end by 9 bases; junction bases not matched to a gene: 19. The CDR3 spans 18 residues. CDR3 DNA sequence: TGTGCCAGCAGTCCCATCCTGATAGACAGGGTCCTCGTCAACGTCCTGACTTTC. It encodes CASSPILIDRVLVNVLTF.

This clone was detected only once. The chain links TRBV9 to TRBJ2-7, with TRBD2 as a possible D gene (5 bases). CDR3 size: 13 residues. The V and J ends lost 3 bases and 3 bases respectively, with 10 bases between them. CDR1 and CDR2 from the germline V gene are SGDLS and YYNGEE. The CDR3, as DNA: TGTGCCAGCAGCGATGGACTCGTCTACGAGCAGTACTTC. Protein product: CASSDGLVYEQYF.

The gene calls are TRBV7-9 and TRBJ1-1; 9 nucleotides match TRBD1. Trimming at V came to 1 base and at J to 2 bases, leaving 5 bases not matched to a gene. There are 16 residues in the CDR3. In germline, CDR1 is SEHNR, CDR2 FQNEAQ (reference sequence). The CDR3 sequence: CASSLDSGQGNTEAFF. The DNA of the CDR3 is TGTGCCAGCAGCTTAGACTCGGGACAGGGAAACACTGAAGCTTTCTTT.

The gene calls are TRBV9 and TRBJ1-5, with a possible D match to TRBD1 (6 bases). The CDR3 runs 15 residues. Germline V gives CDR1 SGDLS, CDR2 YYNGEE. Trimming pared 0 bases from V and 5 bases from J, leaving 12 bases between. CDR3 residues: CASSVGGQGYQPQHF. For the CDR3, the DNA is TGTGCCAGCAGCGTAGGGGGGCAGGGATATCAGCCCCAGCATTTT. The full variable domain, in which reference TRBV9 and TRBJ1-5 provide the parts outside the CDR3, is DSGVTQTPKHLITATGQRVTLRCSPRSGDLSVYWYQQSLDQGLQFLIQYYNGEERAKGNILERFSAQQFPDLHSELNLSSLELGDSALYFCASSVGGQGYQPQHFGDGTRLSIL.

The rearrangement uses TRBV7-2 and TRBJ1-3, with D possibly TRBD1 on 5 matching bases. Germline V gives CDR1 SGHTA, CDR2 FQGNSA. The length of the CDR3 is 16 residues. V lost 1 base to trimming and J lost 3 bases, with 13 bases between them. The CDR3 loop is CASSLGQGGLGNTIYF. CDR3 DNA: TGTGCCAGCAGCTTAGGCCAGGGAGGACTTGGAAACACCATATATTTT.

The J gene is TRBJ2-7, the V gene TRBV2; 7 nucleotides match TRBD2. The V gene end was trimmed by 8 bases and the J gene end by 6 bases; junction bases not matched to a gene: 13. The CDR3 sequence is 14 residues long. CDR1 is SNHLY, CDR2 FYNNEI, per germline. For the CDR3, the DNA is TGTGCCAGCGGGGGGGTAGCGGGTAAAGGCGAGCAGTACTTC. This codes for CASGGVAGKGEQYF.

The chain is built from TRBV11-2 and TRBJ2-2, with 8 bases that match TRBD2. V was clipped by 4 bases and J by 1 base; unmatched bases: 2. There are 15 residues in the CDR3. CDR1 SGHAT and CDR2 FQNNGV come from the germline V gene. The CDR3 sequence: CASSSLAVNTGELFF. DNA for the CDR3: TGTGCCAGCAGCTCACTAGCGGTGAACACCGGGGAGCTGTTTTTT.

The rearrangement joins TRBV5-1 to TRBJ1-1; 7 bases map to TRBD1. From germline, CDR1 is SGHRS and CDR2 YFSETQ. CDR3 length: 16 residues. Unmatched junction bases numbered 5, after V lost 0 bases and J lost 0 bases. CDR3 protein: CASSLGRGSMNTEAFF. The CDR3 DNA follows: TGCGCCAGCAGCTTGGGCAGGGGGTCAATGAACACTGAAGCTTTCTTT.

This chain joins TRBV15 and TRBJ1-1; D not resolved. V lost 4 bases and J 6 bases, leaving 18 bases between the germline ends. Germline V lookup: CDR1 LNHNV, CDR2 YYDKDF (reference sequence). The CDR3 has 15 amino acids. CDR3 sequence: CATSKVGTERPEAFF. The CDR3, as DNA: TGTGCCACCAGCAAGGTGGGAACAGAGAGGCCTGAAGCTTTCTTT.

V gene TRBV5-5 combines with J gene TRBJ2-1, with D possibly being TRBD2 (6 bases). The germline CDR1 and CDR2 sequences are SGHKS and YYEKEE (reference sequence). V was clipped by 0 bases and J by 4 bases, with 14 bases between them. This CDR3 spans 16 amino acids. The CDR3 DNA sequence: TGTGCCAGCAGCTTGGGGTCGGGAGCGGATTACAATGAGCAGTTCTTC. This gives the protein CASSLGSGADYNEQFF.